This T cell receptor (beta chain) comes out of a study of blood T cell repertoires in COVID-19. The assay was immunoSEQ multiplex PCR, and TCRdb's table has in-frame clones only and misses some. The data hold hundreds of thousands of clones, with around 90% observed a single time. This CDR3 has 16 residues. The germline gives CDR1 KGHSH, CDR2 LQKENI. Trimming stripped 3 bases from V and 4 bases from J, with 18 bases between. What was sequenced was PBMCs or T cells enriched from blood (not recorded which). The clonotype originates from a young woman who had recovered from COVID-19. This chain connects TRBV18 to TRBJ1-2; D is perhaps TRBD1 (6 bases). The DNA for the CDR3 is TGTGCCAGCTCACCGCGACTTAAGGACAGATCCTATGGCTACACCTTC. This sequence encodes CASSPRLKDRSYGYTF.